The source of this T cell receptor beta chain is a study of monozygotic twins with inflammatory bowel disease. General study points: IBD patients displayed reduced TCRbeta diversity (inverse Simpson) when set against healthy co-twins.

The CDR3 extends over 14 amino acids. CDR1 and CDR2 from the germline V gene are MGHRA and YSYEKL. From the 5' RACE reads, TCRdb lists one entry per CDR3 protein and no DNA. The sample totals about 450,000 distinct CDR3 sequences. Worth noting for this clonotype: Antigen specificity is unknown.

Input material: blood. The V and J genes are TRBV4-1 and TRBJ2-1. This TCR was recovered from a human donor with ulcerative colitis or Crohn's disease, or a healthy co-twin of an affected twin (not recorded which). CDR3 protein: CASSQEETRGEQFF.